These T cell receptor beta chains were read from a single sample in a study of metastatic and nonmetastatic thyroid tumors. TCRdb re-analyzed the PCR reads using MiXCR. The sample has around 38,000 clones, 25% to 30% seen once. Sequencing was carried out using blood. These receptors were obtained from a female donor with papillary thyroid cancer or a benign thyroid nodule (not recorded which). Some clones in this sample may be carry-over from other donors' samples. Each CDR3 is given with its conserved first and last residue. The D gene is left open where the match is weak. The size of a clone is reported for some rows only, either as once, few or many, or as a class for expanded clones.

d_call | clone_size | j_call | v_call | cdr3_aa | cdr3_nt
TRBD2 | many | TRBJ2-3 | TRBV4-2 | CASSQGGAGVTDTQYF | TGTGCCAGCAGCCAAGGGGGAGCGGGAGTCACAGATACGCAGTATTTT
TRBD1 | NA | TRBJ2-7 | TRBV11-2 | CASSGESGTGSYEQYF | TGTGCCAGCAGCGGGGAATCCGGGACAGGATCTTACGAGCAGTACTTC
NA | NA | TRBJ1-5 | TRBV19 | CAVVINQPQHF | TGTGCGGTGGTAATCAATCAGCCCCAGCATTTT
NA | many | TRBJ1-5 | TRBV20-1 | CSASGDEYSNQPQHF | TGCAGTGCTAGTGGGGACGAATATAGCAATCAGCCCCAGCATTTT
TRBD1 | few | TRBJ2-7 | TRBV6-2/TRBV6-3 | CASSYSRDRFFDEQYF | TGTGCCAGCAGTTACTCTCGGGACAGGTTTTTCGACGAGCAGTACTTC
NA | few | TRBJ2-7 | TRBV6-1 | CASSALVAGYEQYF | TGTGCCAGCAGTGCCCTGGTTGCGGGCTACGAGCAGTACTTC
NA | NA | TRBJ2-7 | TRBV6-1 | CAITEGTCYEQYF | TGTGCCATAACCGAGGGGACATGCTACGAGCAGTACTTC
NA | NA | TRBJ2-3 | TRBV19 | CASTSPWTTGGTDTQYF | TGTGCCAGTACTAGCCCGTGGACTACCGGGGGCACAGATACGCAGTATTTT
NA | NA | TRBJ1-2 | TRBV7-8 | CASSVGTLLKANYGYTF | TGTGCCAGCAGCGTAGGGACTTTACTGAAAGCTAACTATGGCTACACCTTC
NA | many | TRBJ1-2 | TRBV18 | CASSLETDYGYTF | TGTGCCAGCTCACTAGAGACGGATTATGGCTACACCTTC
NA | many | TRBJ1-1 | TRBV20-1 | CSAWDSAKVLNTEAFF | TGCAGTGCCTGGGATTCCGCGAAAGTCTTGAACACTGAAGCTTTCTTT
TRBD1 | NA | TRBJ2-7 | TRBV5-1 | CASSSLGTGTHDQYF | TGCGCCAGCTCCTCTCTGGGGACAGGGACTCACGATCAGTACTTC
TRBD2 | many | TRBJ2-7 | TRBV20-1 | CSASVAGAYEQYF | TGCAGTGCTAGCGTTGCGGGGGCCTACGAGCAGTACTTC
NA | NA | TRBJ1-1 | TRBV2 | CASSEDLKDTEAFF | TGTGCCAGCAGTGAGGACCTCAAGGACACTGAAGCTTTCTTT
NA | NA | TRBJ2-1 | TRBV20-1 | CSARVGEPRQFF | TGCAGTGCTAGAGTCGGGGAGCCGCGGCAGTTCTTC
NA | few | TRBJ2-5 | TRBV12-3/TRBV12-4 | CASSLGGHVETQYF | TGTGCCAGCAGTCTCGGTGGGCATGTGGAGACCCAGTACTTC
NA | few | TRBJ2-3 | TRBV6-1 | CASSVLGSTDTQYF | TGTGCCAGCAGTGTATTGGGGAGCACAGATACGCAGTATTTT
TRBD1 | many | TRBJ1-6 | TRBV5-1 | CASCLAGQNNSPLHF | TGCGCCAGCTGCCTCGCGGGACAGAATAATTCACCCCTCCACTTT
TRBD1 | many | TRBJ2-3 | TRBV3-1 | CASSRQGGDTQYF | TGTGCCAGCAGCCGACAGGGGGGAGATACGCAGTATTTT
NA | many | TRBJ1-1 | TRBV5-6 | CASRGGGTTEAFF | TGTGCCAGCAGAGGGGGGGGTACCACTGAAGCTTTCTTT
NA | NA | TRBJ2-1 | TRBV6-6 | CASIYVSGSYNEQFF | TGTGCCAGCATTTACGTAAGCGGGTCCTATAATGAGCAGTTCTTC
TRBD2 | many | TRBJ2-1 | TRBV20-1 | CSARVLAGSSYNEQFF | TGCAGTGCTAGAGTGCTAGCGGGGAGCTCCTACAATGAGCAGTTCTTC
NA | many | TRBJ2-5 | TRBV4-2 | CASSQDTGARETQYF | TGTGCCAGCAGCCAAGACACGGGGGCCAGGGAGACCCAGTACTTC
TRBD1 | NA | TRBJ2-7 | TRBV30 | CAWGRPGQGYEQYF | TGTGCCTGGGGTCGCCCGGGACAGGGGTACGAGCAGTACTTC
NA | few | TRBJ1-1 | TRBV6-1 | CASSDGSRTEAFF | TGTGCCAGCAGTGATGGTTCACGGACTGAAGCTTTCTTT
NA | few | TRBJ1-1 | TRBV7-6 | CASSLRIPQRAVNTEAFF | TGTGCCAGCAGCTTACGAATCCCTCAACGGGCAGTGAACACTGAAGCTTTCTTT
NA | NA | TRBJ2-7 | TRBV27 | CASSLRFEQYF | TGTGCCAGCAGCCTTCGATTCGAGCAGTACTTC
TRBD2 | NA | TRBJ2-2 | TRBV11-1 | CASRREVGTGELFF | TGTGCCAGCCGACGGGAGGTCGGCACCGGGGAGCTGTTTTTT
TRBD2 | medium-sized | TRBJ2-7 | TRBV6-1 | CASSGTSSPGQYF | TGTGCCAGTTCCGGGACTAGTAGCCCCGGGCAGTACTTC
TRBD1 | few | TRBJ1-5 | TRBV30 | CAWSAGTGSQPQHF | TGTGCCTGGAGTGCGGGGACAGGGAGTCAGCCCCAGCATTTT
NA | many | TRBJ2-7 | TRBV11-2 | CASSLVDGASEQYF | TGTGCCAGCAGCTTAGTGGACGGGGCGAGCGAGCAGTACTTC
NA | NA | TRBJ1-6 | TRBV3-1 | CASSPLRGSPLHF | TGTGCCAGCAGCCCCCTCAGGGGTTCACCCCTCCACTTT
NA | NA | TRBJ2-1 | TRBV24-1 | CATSDTTGKKDNEQFF | TGTGCCACCAGTGATACAACAGGGAAAAAGGACAATGAGCAGTTCTTC
NA | NA | TRBJ2-5 | TRBV6-4 | CASSDSEGAETQYF | TGTGCCAGCAGTGACTCTGAAGGGGCGGAGACACAGTACTTC
TRBD1 | few | TRBJ1-1 | TRBV19 | CASSITGVAEAFF | TGTGCCAGTAGTATCACAGGGGTCGCTGAAGCTTTCTTT
NA | NA | TRBJ1-2 | TRBV24-1 | CVTSARHSYGYTF | TGTGTCACCAGTGCAAGGCACAGCTATGGCTACACCTTC
TRBD2 | NA | TRBJ2-1 | TRBV20-1 | CSLTTSGRAGSYNEQFF | TGCAGTCTAACGACTAGCGGGAGGGCCGGGTCCTACAATGAGCAGTTCTTC
NA | NA | TRBJ2-1 | TRBV11-2 | CASSEDGRLSSYDEQFF | TGTGCCAGCAGCGAAGACGGGCGGCTTAGCTCCTACGATGAGCAGTTCTTC
TRBD1 | few | TRBJ2-5 | TRBV6-1 | CASSEQGQGGTKETQYF | TGTGCCAGCAGTGAACAGGGACAGGGAGGAACCAAAGAGACCCAGTACTTC
NA | once | TRBJ2-7 | TRBV20-1 | CSARDTQRPYEQYF | TGCAGTGCTAGAGATACCCAGCGACCCTACGAGCAGTACTTC
NA | many | TRBJ2-1 | TRBV5-5 | CASSLVPYNEQFF | TGTGCCAGCAGCTTAGTTCCCTACAATGAGCAGTTCTTC
TRBD1 | few | TRBJ2-3 | TRBV6-1 | CASSAALRQGARDTQYF | TGTGCCAGCAGTGCTGCGCTTAGACAGGGGGCTAGAGATACGCAGTATTTT
NA | many | TRBJ2-3 | TRBV6-2/TRBV6-3 | CASSWRTSTDTQYF | TGTGCCAGCAGTTGGAGAACCAGCACAGATACGCAGTATTTT
TRBD1 | many | TRBJ2-1 | TRBV5-8 | CASSRWTGAQGEQFF | TGTGCCAGCAGTCGATGGACAGGGGCGCAGGGTGAGCAGTTCTTC
NA | NA | TRBJ1-2 | TRBV28 | CASSPAGARYGYTF | TGTGCCAGCAGTCCCGCGGGGGCGAGGTATGGCTACACCTTC
TRBD1 | NA | TRBJ2-3 | TRBV10-3 | CAISELRPGTGMSPSTDTQYF | TGTGCCATCAGTGAGTTACGTCCCGGGACAGGAATGTCACCTAGCACAGATACGCAGTATTTT
NA | NA | TRBJ1-2 | TRBV27 | CAIYQWVAGYTF | TGTGCCATCTACCAATGGGTGGCAGGCTACACCTTC
NA | many | TRBJ2-7 | TRBV20-1 | CGARGYWQGYEQYF | TGCGGTGCTAGAGGTTACTGGCAGGGTTACGAGCAGTACTTC
TRBD2 | few | TRBJ2-3 | TRBV28 | CAGSSLAGGLFQYF | TGTGCCGGCAGTTCGCTAGCGGGGGGGCTTTTCCAGTATTTT
NA | medium-sized | TRBJ1-2 | TRBV28 | CASRSQTDGYTF | TGTGCCAGCAGGTCCCAGACTGATGGCTACACCTTC
NA | NA | TRBJ2-7 | TRBV28 | CASSLRDGNSYEQYF | TGTGCCAGCAGCTTAAGGGACGGTAACTCCTACGAGCAGTACTTC
NA | NA | TRBJ2-2 | TRBV7-8 | CASSTRGWLTGELFF | TGTGCCAGTAGCACGCGCGGGTGGCTCACCGGGGAGCTGTTTTTT
NA | many | TRBJ2-3 | TRBV7-2 | CASSLGGGLNTDTQYF | TGTGCCAGCAGCTTAGGAGGGGGGTTAAACACAGATACGCAGTATTTT
TRBD2 | NA | TRBJ2-3 | TRBV20-1 | CSASLLAGFTDTQYF | TGCAGTGCTAGCCTACTAGCGGGTTTCACAGATACGCAGTATTTT
NA | many | TRBJ1-1 | TRBV9 | CASSVGQGVPTEAFF | TGTGCCAGCAGCGTTGGGCAGGGCGTGCCCACTGAAGCTTTCTTT